These 2 T cell receptor beta chains share one sample of origin, sequenced in a study of blood T cell repertoires in COVID-19. TCRdb's table, derived via immunoSEQ multiplex PCR, lists solely in-frame clones and lacks some. The top ten clones hold approximately 2.3% of a sample with around 270,000 clones, over 75% of them seen once. Sequences were obtained from peripheral blood. These receptors were collected from a woman between 50 and 59 years old with acute or convalescent COVID-19.

V usage is TRBV4-1 and J usage is TRBJ2-1; TRBD1 agrees at 7 bases. CDR1 is MGHRA, CDR2 YSYEKL, per germline. V lost 2 bases, J lost 7 bases, and 11 bases stayed unmatched. There are 16 residues in the CDR3. The CDR3: CASSQPGQRAGNEQFF. The CDR3, as DNA: TGCGCCAGCAGCCAACCGGGACAGAGGGCAGGGAATGAGCAGTTCTTC.

This chain links TRBV11-2 with TRBJ2-3; 9 nucleotides agree with TRBD2. The CDR3 extends over 17 amino acids. The junction had 12 bases not matched to a gene; V was cut back by 0 bases and J by 8 bases. The germline gives CDR1 SGHAT, CDR2 FQNNGV. CDR3 amino acids: CASSLDLLAGSRGTQYF. The DNA for the CDR3 is TGTGCCAGCAGCTTAGATCTTCTAGCGGGGTCCCGGGGTACGCAGTATTTT.